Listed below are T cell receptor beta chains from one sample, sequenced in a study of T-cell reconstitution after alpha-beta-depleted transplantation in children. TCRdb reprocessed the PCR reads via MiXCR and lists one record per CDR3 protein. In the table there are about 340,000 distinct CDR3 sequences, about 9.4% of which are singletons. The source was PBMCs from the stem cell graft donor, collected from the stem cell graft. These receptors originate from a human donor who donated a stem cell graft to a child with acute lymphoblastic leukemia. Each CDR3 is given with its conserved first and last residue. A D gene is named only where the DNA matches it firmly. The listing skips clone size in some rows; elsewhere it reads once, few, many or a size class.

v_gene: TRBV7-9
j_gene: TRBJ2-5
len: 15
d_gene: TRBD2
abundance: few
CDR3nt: TGTGCCAGCAGCCCCTCACTGGGAGGGAAGGGGACCCAGTACTTC
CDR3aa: CASSPSLGGKGTQYF

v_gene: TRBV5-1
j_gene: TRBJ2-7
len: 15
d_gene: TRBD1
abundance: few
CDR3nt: TGCGCCAGCAGCCAAACCCCTGGGACAGGGAACGAGCAGTACTTC
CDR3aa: CASSQTPGTGNEQYF

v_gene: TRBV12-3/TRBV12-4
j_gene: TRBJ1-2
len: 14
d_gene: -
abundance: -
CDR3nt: TGTGCCAGCAGTTTAGCCCACCAGGGTAATGGCTACACCTTC
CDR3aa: CASSLAHQGNGYTF

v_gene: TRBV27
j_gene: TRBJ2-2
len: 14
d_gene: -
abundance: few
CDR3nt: TGTGCCAGCAGTTTATGCTCCTACACCGGGGAGCTGTTTTTT
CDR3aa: CASSLCSYTGELFF

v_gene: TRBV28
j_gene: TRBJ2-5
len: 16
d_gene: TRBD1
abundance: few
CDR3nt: TGTGCCAGCAGCCCCGGGACAGGGGGCGCACTGGAGACCCAGTACTTC
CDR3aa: CASSPGTGGALETQYF

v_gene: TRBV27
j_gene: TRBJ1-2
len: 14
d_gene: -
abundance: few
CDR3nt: TGTGCCAGCACTTCTCTAGTAGGGAGCTATGGCTACACCTTC
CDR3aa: CASTSLVGSYGYTF

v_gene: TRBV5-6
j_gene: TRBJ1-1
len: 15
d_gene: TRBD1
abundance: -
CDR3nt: TGTGCCAGCAGCTCGGCCGGGACAGGGAACACTGAAGCTTTCTTT
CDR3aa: CASSSAGTGNTEAFF

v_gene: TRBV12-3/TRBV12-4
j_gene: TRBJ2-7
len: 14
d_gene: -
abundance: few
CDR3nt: TGTGCCAGCAGTTTTGACACCTTTTCATACGAGCAGTACTTC
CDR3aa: CASSFDTFSYEQYF

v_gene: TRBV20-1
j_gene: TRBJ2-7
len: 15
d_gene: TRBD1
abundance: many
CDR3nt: TGCAGTGCTAGAGACTACAGGGGCTACCGGTACGAGCAGTACTTC
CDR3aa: CSARDYRGYRYEQYF

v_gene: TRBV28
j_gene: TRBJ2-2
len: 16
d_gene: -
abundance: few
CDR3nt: TGTGCCAGCAGTTTAGGTCGTCTACTGAACACCGGGGAGCTGTTTTTT
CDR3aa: CASSLGRLLNTGELFF

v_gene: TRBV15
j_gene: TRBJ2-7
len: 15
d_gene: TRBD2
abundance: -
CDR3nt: TGTGCCACCCAAACCGGACTAGCGGAACCGTACGAGCAGTACTTC
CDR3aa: CATQTGLAEPYEQYF

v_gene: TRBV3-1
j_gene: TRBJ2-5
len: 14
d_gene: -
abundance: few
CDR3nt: TGTGCCAGCAGCCGTAAGCGGGACCAAGAGACCCAGTACTTC
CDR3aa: CASSRKRDQETQYF

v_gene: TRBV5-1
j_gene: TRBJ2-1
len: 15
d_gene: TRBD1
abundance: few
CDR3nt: TGCGCCAGCAGCTGGGGGGACAGGGCGGCGGATGAGCAGTTCTTC
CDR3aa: CASSWGDRAADEQFF

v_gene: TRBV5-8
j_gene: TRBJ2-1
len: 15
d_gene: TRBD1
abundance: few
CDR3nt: TGTGCCAGCAGCTTGGCCAGGACAGGGGGGAATGAGCAGTTCTTC
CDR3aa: CASSLARTGGNEQFF

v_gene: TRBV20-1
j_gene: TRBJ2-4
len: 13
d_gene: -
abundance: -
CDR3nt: TGCAGTGCGAGAGACTTCCTAGGAAACATTCAGTACTTC
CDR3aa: CSARDFLGNIQYF

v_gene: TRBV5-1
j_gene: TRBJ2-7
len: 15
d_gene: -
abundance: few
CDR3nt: TGCGCCAGCAGCCCCGACAGCCCTGGAACCTACGAGCAGTACTTC
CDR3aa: CASSPDSPGTYEQYF

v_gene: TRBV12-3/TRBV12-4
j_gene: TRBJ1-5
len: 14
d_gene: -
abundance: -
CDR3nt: TGTGCCAGCAGTTCCACGGACGGGAATCAGCCCCAGCATTTT
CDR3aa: CASSSTDGNQPQHF

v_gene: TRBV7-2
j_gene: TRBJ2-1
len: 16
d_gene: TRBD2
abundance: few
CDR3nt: TGTGCCAGCAGCCGTCTAGGAGCGGGAGGTCGGGATGAGCAGTTCTTC
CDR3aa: CASSRLGAGGRDEQFF

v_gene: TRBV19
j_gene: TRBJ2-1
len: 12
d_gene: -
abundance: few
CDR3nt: TGTGCCAGTAGTATAGGCGGTCGTGAGCAGTTCTTC
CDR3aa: CASSIGGREQFF

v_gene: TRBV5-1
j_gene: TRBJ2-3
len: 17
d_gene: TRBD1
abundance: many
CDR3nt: TGCGCCAGCAGCCCATCGCGGGGGACAGGGGGAGCAGATACGCAGTATTTT
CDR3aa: CASSPSRGTGGADTQYF

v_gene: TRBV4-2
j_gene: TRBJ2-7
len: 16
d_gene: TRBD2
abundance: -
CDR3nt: TGTGCCAGCAGCCCGGTACTAGCGGGAGGCCTCTACGAGCAGTACTTC
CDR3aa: CASSPVLAGGLYEQYF

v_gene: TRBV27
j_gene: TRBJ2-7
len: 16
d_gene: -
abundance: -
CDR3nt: TGTGCCAGCAGTCCCCCCCGTGCGGCACAACGAGGGGGGCAGTACTTC
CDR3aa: CASSPPRAAQRGGQYF

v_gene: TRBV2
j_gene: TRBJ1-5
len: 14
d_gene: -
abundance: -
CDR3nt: TGTGCCAGCAGTGGGCAGGGCGGAGGTCAGCCCCAGCATTTT
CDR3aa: CASSGQGGGQPQHF

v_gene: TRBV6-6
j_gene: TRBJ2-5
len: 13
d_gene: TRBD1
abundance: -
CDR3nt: TGTGCCACGGCCGGGACAGAAAAAGAGACCCAGTACTTC
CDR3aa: CATAGTEKETQYF

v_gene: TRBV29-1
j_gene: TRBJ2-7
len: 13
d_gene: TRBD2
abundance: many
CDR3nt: TGCAGCGTTAGGACTAGCGGCCTCTACGAGCAGTACTTC
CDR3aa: CSVRTSGLYEQYF

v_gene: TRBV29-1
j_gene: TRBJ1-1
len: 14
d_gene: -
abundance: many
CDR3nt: TGCAGCGCCCCCACTGCTGCTGGGAGCACTGAAGCTTTCTTT
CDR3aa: CSAPTAAGSTEAFF

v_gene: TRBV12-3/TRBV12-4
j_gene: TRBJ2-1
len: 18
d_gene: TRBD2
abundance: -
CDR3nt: TGTGCCAGCTGTTTGGTAGCGGGAGCTTCAACAACCTACAATGAGCAGTTCTTC
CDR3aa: CASCLVAGASTTYNEQFF

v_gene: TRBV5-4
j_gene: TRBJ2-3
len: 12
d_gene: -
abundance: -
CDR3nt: TGTGCCAGCAGCTCCTGGTCGGATACGCAGTATTTT
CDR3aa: CASSSWSDTQYF

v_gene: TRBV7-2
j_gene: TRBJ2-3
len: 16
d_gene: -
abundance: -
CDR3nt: TGTGCCAGCAGCTTAGCGGCGATAAGCGGCACAGATACGCAGTATTTT
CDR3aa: CASSLAAISGTDTQYF

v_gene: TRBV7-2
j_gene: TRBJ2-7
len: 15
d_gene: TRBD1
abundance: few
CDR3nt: TGTGCCAGCAGCTTGACAGGGGCGGGCCTATACGAGCAGTACTTC
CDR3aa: CASSLTGAGLYEQYF

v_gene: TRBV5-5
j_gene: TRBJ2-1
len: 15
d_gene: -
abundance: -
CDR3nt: TGTGCCAGCAGCTGGGGGTGGGGTGGGGACAATGAGCAGTTCTTC
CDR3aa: CASSWGWGGDNEQFF

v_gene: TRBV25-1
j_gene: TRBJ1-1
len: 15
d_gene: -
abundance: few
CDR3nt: TGTGCCAGCATTGACGGTAGCAGGGAGAGCACTGAAGCTTTCTTT
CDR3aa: CASIDGSRESTEAFF